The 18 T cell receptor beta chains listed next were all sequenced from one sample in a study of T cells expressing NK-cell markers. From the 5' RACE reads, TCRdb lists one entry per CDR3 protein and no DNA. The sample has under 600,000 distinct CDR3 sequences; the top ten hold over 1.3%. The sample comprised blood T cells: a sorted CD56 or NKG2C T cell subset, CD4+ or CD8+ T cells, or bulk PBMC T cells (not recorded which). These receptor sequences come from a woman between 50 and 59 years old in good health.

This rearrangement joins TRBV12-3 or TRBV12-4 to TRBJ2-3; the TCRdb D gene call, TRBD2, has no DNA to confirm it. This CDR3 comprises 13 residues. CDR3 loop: CATKPSSTDTQYF.

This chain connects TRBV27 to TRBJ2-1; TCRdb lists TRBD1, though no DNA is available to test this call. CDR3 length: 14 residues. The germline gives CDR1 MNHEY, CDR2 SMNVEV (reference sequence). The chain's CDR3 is CASSLKDSGNKQFF.

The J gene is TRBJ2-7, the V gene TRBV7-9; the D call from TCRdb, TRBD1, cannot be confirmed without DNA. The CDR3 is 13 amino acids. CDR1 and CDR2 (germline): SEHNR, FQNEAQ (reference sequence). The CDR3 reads CASSYEQGREQYF. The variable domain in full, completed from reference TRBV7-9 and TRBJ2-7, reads DTGVSQNPRHKITKRGQNVTFRCDPISEHNRLYWYRQTLGQGPEFLTYFQNEAQLEKSRLLSDRFSAERPKGSFSTLEIQRTEQGDSAMYLCASSYEQGREQYFGPGTRLTVT.

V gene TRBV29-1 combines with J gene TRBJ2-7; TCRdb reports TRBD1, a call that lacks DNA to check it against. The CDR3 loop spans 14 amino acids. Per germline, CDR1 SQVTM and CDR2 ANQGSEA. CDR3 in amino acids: CSVAQGQPPYEQYF.

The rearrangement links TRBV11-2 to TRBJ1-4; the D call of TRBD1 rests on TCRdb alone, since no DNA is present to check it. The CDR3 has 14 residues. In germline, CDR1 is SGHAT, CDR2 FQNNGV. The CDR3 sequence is CASSDRGFGEKLFF.

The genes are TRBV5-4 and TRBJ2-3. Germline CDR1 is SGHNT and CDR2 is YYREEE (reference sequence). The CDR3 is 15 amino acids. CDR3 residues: CASSTRLSSGDTQYF.

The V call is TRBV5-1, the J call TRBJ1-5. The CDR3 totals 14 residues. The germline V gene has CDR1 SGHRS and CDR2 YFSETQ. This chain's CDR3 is CASSRTQLHQPQHF.

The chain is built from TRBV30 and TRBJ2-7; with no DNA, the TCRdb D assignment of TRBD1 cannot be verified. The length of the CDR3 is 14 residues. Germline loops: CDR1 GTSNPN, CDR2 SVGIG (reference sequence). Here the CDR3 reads CAWTPTASSYEQYF.

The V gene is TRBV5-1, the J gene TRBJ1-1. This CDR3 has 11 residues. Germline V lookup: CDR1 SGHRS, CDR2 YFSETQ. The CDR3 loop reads CASRDFAEAFF.

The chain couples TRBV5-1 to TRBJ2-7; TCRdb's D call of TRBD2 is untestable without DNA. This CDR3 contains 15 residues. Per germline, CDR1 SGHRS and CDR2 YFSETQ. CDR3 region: CASSPSGMEAYEQYF.

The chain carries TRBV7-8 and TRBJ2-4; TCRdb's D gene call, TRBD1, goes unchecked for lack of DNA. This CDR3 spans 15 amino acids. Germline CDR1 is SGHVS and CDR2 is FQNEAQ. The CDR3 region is CASSLETGSKNIQYF.

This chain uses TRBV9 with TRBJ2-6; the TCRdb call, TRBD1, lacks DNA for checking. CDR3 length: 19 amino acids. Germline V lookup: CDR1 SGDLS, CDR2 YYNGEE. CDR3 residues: CASSRHRDRVFSGANVLTF. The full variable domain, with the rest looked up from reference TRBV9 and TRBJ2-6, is DSGVTQTPKHLITATGQRVTLRCSPRSGDLSVYWYQQSLDQGLQFLIQYYNGEERAKGNILERFSAQQFPDLHSELNLSSLELGDSALYFCASSRHRDRVFSGANVLTFGAGSRLTVL.

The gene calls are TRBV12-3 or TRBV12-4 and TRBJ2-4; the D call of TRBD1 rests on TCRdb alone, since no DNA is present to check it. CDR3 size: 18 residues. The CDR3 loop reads CASSSSPRDRGLKNIQYF.

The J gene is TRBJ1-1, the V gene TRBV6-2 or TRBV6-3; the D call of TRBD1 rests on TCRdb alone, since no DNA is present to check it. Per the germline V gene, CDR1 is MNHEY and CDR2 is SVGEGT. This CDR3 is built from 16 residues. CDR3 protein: CASSYSVSSGATEAFF.

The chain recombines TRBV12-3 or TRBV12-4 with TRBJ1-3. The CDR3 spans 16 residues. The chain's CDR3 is CASSFGGLISGNTIYF.

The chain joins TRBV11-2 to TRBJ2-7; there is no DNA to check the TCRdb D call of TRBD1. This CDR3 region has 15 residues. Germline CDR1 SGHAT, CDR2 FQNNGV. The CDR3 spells CASSFLRTATYEQYF.

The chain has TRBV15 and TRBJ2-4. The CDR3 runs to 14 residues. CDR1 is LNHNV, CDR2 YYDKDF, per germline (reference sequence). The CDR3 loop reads CATSRGRALNIQYF.

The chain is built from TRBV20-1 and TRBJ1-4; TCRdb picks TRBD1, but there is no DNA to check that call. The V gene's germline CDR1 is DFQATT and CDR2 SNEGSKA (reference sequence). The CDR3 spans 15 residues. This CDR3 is CSAANYRGANEKLFF.